This is a list of T cell receptor beta chains from one sample in a study of metastatic and nonmetastatic thyroid tumors. Using MiXCR, TCRdb reanalyzed the PCR reads. The data contain roughly 18,000 clones, about 27% of them singletons. Specimen: tumor tissue. The origin of the receptors is a female donor with papillary thyroid cancer or a benign thyroid nodule (not recorded which). Some clones in this sample may be carry-over from other donors' samples. Both conserved end residues are part of each CDR3. A D gene is named only where the DNA matches it firmly. Only some rows state a clone size, as once, few, many or a class for expanded clones.

- | TRBJ2-1 | TRBV4-3 | - | CASSFTDNEQFF | TGCGCCAGCAGTTTCACAGACAATGAGCAGTTCTTC
few | TRBJ2-7 | TRBV12-3/TRBV12-4 | - | CASSPLPGDYEQYF | TGTGCCAGCAGTCCATTGCCAGGGGACTACGAGCAGTACTTC
- | TRBJ2-5 | TRBV20-1 | - | CSAIPRETQYF | TGCAGTGCTATCCCGAGGGAGACCCAGTACTTC
many | TRBJ1-1 | TRBV5-6 | TRBD1 | CASSAYRGMNTEAFF | TGTGCCAGCAGCGCCTACAGGGGGATGAACACTGAAGCTTTCTTT
few | TRBJ1-1 | TRBV30 | - | CAWVLNTEAFF | TGTGCCTGGGTTCTGAACACTGAAGCTTTCTTT
- | TRBJ2-7 | TRBV7-9 | TRBD1 | CASSSYGTGGHDQYF | TGTGCCAGCAGCTCTTACGGGACAGGGGGACACGATCAGTACTTC
many | TRBJ2-2 | TRBV4-3 | TRBD2 | CASSLPPLAGGPNTGELFF | TGCGCCAGCAGCCTTCCCCCACTAGCGGGAGGTCCTAACACCGGGGAGCTGTTTTTT
many | TRBJ2-5 | TRBV5-1 | - | CASSQDQGRRETQYF | TGCGCCAGCAGCCAGGACCAGGGGAGAAGAGAGACCCAGTACTTC
- | TRBJ2-3 | TRBV6-2/TRBV6-3 | TRBD2 | CVSGFLAGPGDTHYF | TGTGTCAGCGGGTTTCTAGCGGGACCAGGAGATACGCATTATTTT
few | TRBJ1-2 | TRBV28 | TRBD1 | CASRTPPGQGENYGYTF | TGCGCCAGCAGAACACCCCCGGGACAGGGGGAGAACTATGGCTACACCTTC
- | TRBJ2-2 | TRBV5-1 | TRBD1 | CASAPTGSDTGELFF | TGCGCCAGCGCACCGACAGGGAGTGACACCGGGGAGCTGTTTTTT
- | TRBJ2-7 | TRBV6-1 | - | CASTPRGAFSYQQYF | TGTGCCAGCACCCCTCGAGGGGCGTTCTCCTACCAGCAGTACTTC
medium-sized | TRBJ2-7 | TRBV19 | TRBD1 | CASSIGQDYEQYF | TGTGCCAGTAGTATTGGACAGGATTACGAGCAGTACTTC
- | TRBJ2-2 | TRBV20-1 | TRBD1 | CSATNSGQGRPGELFF | TGCAGTGCTACCAATTCGGGACAGGGAAGGCCCGGGGAGCTGTTTTTT
few | TRBJ1-1 | TRBV6-9 | TRBD1 | CASSHRDSAFF | TGTGCCAGCAGTCACCGGGACAGTGCTTTCTTT
few | TRBJ2-7 | TRBV28 | TRBD2 | CASRGGGGSSREQYF | TGTGCCAGCCGAGGCGGGGGGGGGTCCTCCCGCGAGCAGTACTTC
- | TRBJ2-2 | TRBV6-1 | - | CASSGGRHIWELFF | TGTGCCAGCAGTGGTGGGAGACACATCTGGGAGCTGTTCTTT
- | TRBJ2-7 | TRBV7-2 | TRBD2 | CASSLGGAGLEQYF | TGTGCCAGCAGCTTAGGGGGAGCGGGACTCGAGCAGTACTTC
- | TRBJ1-2 | TRBV30 | - | CAWRQDSRYGYTF | TGTGCCTGGAGGCAGGACAGCCGCTATGGCTACACCTTC
medium-sized | TRBJ2-1 | TRBV6-1 | TRBD2 | CASSEAKREKQFF | TGTGCCAGCAGTGAAGCTAAGCGGGAGAAGCAGTTCTTC
- | TRBJ1-2 | TRBV11-2 | - | CASSLLARAWSGYTF | TGTGCCAGCAGCTTACTTGCCAGGGCTTGGTCGGGCTACACCTTC
many | TRBJ1-1 | TRBV11-3 | - | CASSLRDNTEAFF | TGTGCCAGCAGCCTACGGGACAACACTGAAGCTTTCTTT
- | TRBJ2-7 | TRBV28 | - | CASNRNGYEQYF | TGTGCCAGCAACAGGAACGGATACGAGCAGTACTTC
once | TRBJ2-6 | TRBV7-8 | - | CASSLQTGIPTGANVLTF | TGTGCCAGCAGCCTACAGACAGGTATACCAACTGGGGCCAACGTCCTGACTTTC
- | TRBJ1-3 | TRBV2 | TRBD1 | CARNTGDSGNTIYF | TGTGCCAGAAATACAGGGGACTCTGGAAACACCATATATTTT
- | TRBJ1-1 | TRBV4-3 | - | CASSQEDGATEAFF | TGCGCCAGCAGCCAAGAAGACGGAGCCACTGAAGCTTTCTTT
- | TRBJ2-7 | TRBV20-1 | TRBD2 | CSASLAERAYDQYF | TGCAGTGCTTCCCTAGCGGAGAGGGCCTACGATCAGTACTTC
many | TRBJ2-5 | TRBV7-9 | - | CASSPRGVESETQYF | TGTGCCAGCAGCCCCCGCGGGGTTGAATCGGAGACCCAGTACTTC
- | TRBJ1-2 | TRBV30 | - | CACQTRYYGYTF | TGTGCCTGCCAGACAAGATACTATGGCTACACCTTC
many | TRBJ2-1 | TRBV11-2 | TRBD1 | CASSLAGGYNEQFF | TGTGCCAGCAGCTTGGCAGGGGGCTACAATGAGCAGTTCTTC
- | TRBJ2-7 | TRBV11-2 | TRBD2 | CASSLGAAGSSYEQYF | TGTGCCAGCAGCTTAGGTGCAGCGGGATCATCCTACGAGCAGTACTTC
medium-sized | TRBJ2-5 | TRBV28 | - | CASSLPDGAGSETQYF | TGTGCCAGCAGTCTCCCCGACGGGGCAGGGTCAGAGACCCAGTACTTC
- | TRBJ2-1 | TRBV30 | - | CAWNGLGRDNEQFF | TGTGCCTGGAACGGCCTGGGGCGGGACAATGAGCAGTTCTTC
- | TRBJ2-1 | TRBV10-3 | - | CANQRGGDNEQFF | TGTGCCAACCAGAGGGGGGGGGACAATGAGCAGTTCTTC
- | TRBJ2-7 | TRBV28 | - | CATQSHSYEQYF | TGTGCCACCCAATCCCACTCCTACGAGCAGTACTTC
- | TRBJ2-2 | TRBV6-1 | TRBD2 | CASRGSGTSGIAGELFF | TGTGCCAGCAGGGGGTCCGGGACTAGCGGTATTGCCGGGGAGCTGTTTTTT
many | TRBJ2-1 | TRBV13 | TRBD2 | CASSLYTSGRVEQFF | TGTGCCAGCAGCTTATATACTAGCGGGAGAGTCGAGCAGTTCTTC
many | TRBJ1-1 | TRBV19 | - | CASSMEHGVGAYTEAFF | TGTGCCAGTAGTATGGAACACGGGGTCGGGGCGTACACTGAAGCTTTCTTT
few | TRBJ2-1 | TRBV11-2 | TRBD2 | CASSASGINEQFF | TGTGCCAGCAGCGCTAGCGGGATCAATGAGCAGTTCTTC
many | TRBJ2-3 | TRBV10-1 | - | CASGKRWDLTDTQYF | TGCGCCAGCGGAAAGCGCTGGGATCTGACAGATACGCAGTATTTT
- | TRBJ1-1 | TRBV12-3/TRBV12-4 | - | CASSLAGNTEAFF | TGTGCCAGCAGTCTGGCAGGGAACACTGAAGCTTTCTTT
- | TRBJ2-3 | TRBV5-6 | - | CASSLASGVPTDTQYF | TGTGCCAGCAGCTTGGCCAGCGGAGTCCCCACAGATACGCAGTATTTT
few | TRBJ1-6 | TRBV6-5 | - | CASSYLDYNSPLHF | TGTGCCAGCAGTTACCTTGACTATAATTCACCCCTCCACTTT
- | TRBJ1-5 | TRBV11-3 | TRBD1 | CASSYGQGRNQPQHF | TGTGCCAGCAGCTACGGACAGGGACGCAATCAGCCCCAGCATTTT
- | TRBJ1-2 | TRBV6-1 | TRBD1 | CASSNDRGYVYTF | TGTGCCAGCAGTAATGACAGGGGGTATGTCTACACCTTC
few | TRBJ2-2 | TRBV24-1 | - | CATSARGATGELFF | TGTGCCACCAGTGCCAGGGGCGCGACCGGGGAGCTGTTTTTT
many | TRBJ1-2 | TRBV20-1 | - | CSARNEGHYGYTF | TGCAGTGCTAGGAATGAGGGACATTATGGCTACACCTTC
many | TRBJ1-6 | TRBV18 | - | CASSPPGGGSGSPLHF | TGTGCCAGCTCACCACCGGGAGGTGGGAGCGGTTCACCCCTCCACTTT
many | TRBJ2-7 | TRBV4-2 | - | CASSQEVGDSYEQYF | TGTGCCAGCAGCCAAGAGGTCGGGGACTCCTACGAGCAGTACTTC
medium-sized | TRBJ1-1 | TRBV5-6 | - | CASSSGPRNHMNTEAFF | TGTGCCAGCAGCTCGGGTCCACGAAATCACATGAACACTGAAGCTTTCTTT
many | TRBJ2-7 | TRBV7-2 | - | CASSPWDAYEQYF | TGTGCCAGCAGCCCTTGGGACGCCTACGAGCAGTACTTC
medium-sized | TRBJ1-1 | TRBV6-1 | TRBD1 | CASRTGENTEAFF | TGTGCCAGCAGAACAGGGGAGAACACTGAAGCTTTCTTT
many | TRBJ2-7 | TRBV2 | TRBD2 | CASKGGPGEQYF | TGTGCCAGCAAGGGAGGGCCGGGGGAGCAGTACTTC
- | TRBJ1-2 | TRBV18 | - | CASSPPGGRGYGYTF | TGTGCCAGCTCACCACCGGGGGGGCGCGGCTATGGCTACACCTTC
- | TRBJ1-4 | TRBV5-6 | - | CASSLPGGLESEKLFF | TGTGCCAGCAGCTTGCCGGGGGGGCTAGAGTCTGAAAAACTGTTTTTT